Sequencing of this TCR beta chain was carried out in a study of T cells after yellow fever vaccination. CDR1 and CDR2 (germline): SEHNR, FQNEAQ (reference sequence). The CDR3 spans 16 residues. Losses at the gene ends were 2 bases for V and 5 bases for J; bases not matched to a gene: 8. Whole-study results and caveats: Boosting was followed by the reappearance of most primary-vaccination clones (approximately 95% CD4, about 88% CD8).

In its sample, this clonotype was seen many times. Its specificity is not known. UMIs were added to TCR cDNA along with a universal primer site when it was made by 5'RACE template switching. MiXCR, run by TCRdb on the 5' RACE reads, gives a single entry per CDR3 protein. The sample carries around 110,000 distinct CDR3 sequences, roughly 8.9% recorded once. This chain connects TRBV7-9 to TRBJ2-5, with 10 bases matching TRBD2. Sequencing was performed on CD8+ T cells sorted from PBMCs, taken 45 days after the yellow fever booster vaccination. This clonotype was obtained from a man aged 25 to 40 who received the YFV17D yellow fever vaccine. CDR3 residues: CASSLITTSGKETQYF. Here the CDR3 DNA reads TGTGCCAGCAGCTTAATTACTACTAGCGGGAAGGAGACCCAGTACTTC. The full variable domain, with the rest looked up from reference TRBV7-9 and TRBJ2-5, is DTGVSQNPRHKITKRGQNVTFRCDPISEHNRLYWYRQTLGQGPEFLTYFQNEAQLEKSRLLSDRFSAERPKGSFSTLEIQRTEQGDSAMYLCASSLITTSGKETQYFGPGTRLLVL.